This is a list of T cell receptor beta chains from one sample in a study of blood T cell repertoires in COVID-19. Sequenced by immunoSEQ multiplex PCR; TCRdb stores in-frame clones only, minus some. Of over 100,000 clones in the sample, approximately 88% were seen once. Input material: peripheral blood. The receptors were sampled from a woman between 65 and 79 years old with acute or convalescent COVID-19. The CDR3 runs from the conserved cysteine through the conserved F or W. D genes are given only for firm matches. Only part of the rows carry a size: once, few, many, or a class if the clone is expanded.

>TRBJ2-3|NA|TRBV7-3|NA
CASSLTGGFTDTQYF
TGTGCCAGCAGCTTAACGGGGGGATTCACAGATACGCAGTATTTT
>TRBJ2-1|TRBD2|TRBV4-1|NA
CASSQVPLAGVPNEQFF
TGCGCCAGCAGCCAAGTTCCACTAGCGGGAGTGCCCAATGAGCAGTTCTTC
>TRBJ2-3|TRBD1|TRBV19|NA
CASSTTGGTDTQYF
TGTGCCAGTAGCACAACAGGGGGGACAGATACGCAGTATTTT
>TRBJ2-6|TRBD1|TRBV5-6|NA
CASSLFRGRGGANVLTF
TGTGCCAGCAGCTTGTTCAGGGGGCGCGGTGGGGCCAACGTCCTGACTTTC
>TRBJ1-2|TRBD1|TRBV20-1|NA
CSASPGTGSYGYTF
TGCAGTGCTAGTCCCGGGACAGGGTCCTATGGCTACACCTTC
>TRBJ2-3|NA|TRBV19|NA
CASSLGWAQTDTQYF
TGTGCCAGTAGTCTAGGGTGGGCCCAAACAGATACGCAGTATTTT
>TRBJ2-7|NA|TRBV5-1|NA
CASSLQGSSYEQYF
TGCGCCAGCAGCTTGCAGGGGTCCAGCTACGAGCAGTACTTC
>TRBJ1-1|NA|TRBV5-4|NA
CASTGGMNTEAFF
TGTGCCAGCACCGGGGGAATGAACACTGAAGCTTTCTTT
>TRBJ1-5|NA|TRBV5-4|NA
CASSLWGGSNQPQHF
TGTGCCAGCAGCCTCTGGGGCGGAAGCAATCAGCCCCAGCATTTT
>TRBJ1-5|TRBD1|TRBV5-8|NA
CASGYRGEQPQHF
TGTGCCAGCGGATACAGGGGGGAACAGCCCCAGCATTTT
>TRBJ2-3|TRBD2|TRBV7-2|NA
CASSLRGAGGGTDTQYF
TGTGCCAGCAGCTTAAGGGGAGCGGGGGGCGGCACAGATACGCAGTATTTT
>TRBJ1-2|NA|TRBV28|once
CASRAPPGSGYTF
TGTGCCAGCAGAGCCCCTCCGGGGAGTGGCTACACCTTC
>TRBJ1-3|NA|TRBV21-1|NA
CASSRGQTSSGNTIYF
TGTGCCAGCAGCAGGGGACAGACGAGCTCTGGAAACACCATATATTTT
>TRBJ2-7|NA|TRBV5-1|NA
CASSLEGSRVPYEQYF
TGCGCCAGCAGCTTGGAGGGTAGCAGGGTCCCCTACGAGCAGTACTTC
>TRBJ1-2|NA|TRBV25-1|NA
CASSVTGFGGYTF
TGTGCCAGCAGTGTTACAGGGTTCGGGGGCTACACCTTC
>TRBJ2-2|NA|TRBV10-2|NA
CASTDTNTGELFF
TGCGCCAGCACCGACACGAACACCGGGGAGCTGTTTTTT
>TRBJ2-7|TRBD1|TRBV5-1|once
CASSLTGAGAQDEQYF
TGCGCCAGCAGCTTGACAGGGGCAGGGGCCCAGGATGAGCAGTACTTC
>TRBJ1-1|NA|TRBV9|NA
CASSSRPGTEAFF
TGTGCCAGCAGCTCCAGACCGGGCACTGAAGCTTTCTTT
>TRBJ1-1|TRBD1|TRBV10-3|NA
CAIRRETGGWTEAFF
TGTGCCATCAGGAGAGAGACAGGGGGCTGGACTGAAGCTTTCTTT
>TRBJ2-1|TRBD1|TRBV23-1|NA
CASSRDRDNEQFF
TGCGCCAGCAGTCGGGACAGGGACAATGAGCAGTTCTTC
>TRBJ1-1|TRBD1|TRBV6-1|NA
CASSERTGRTEAFF
TGTGCCAGCAGTGAAAGGACAGGGAGGACTGAAGCTTTCTTT
>TRBJ2-2|NA|TRBV12-3/TRBV12-4|NA
CASSSNTGELFF
TGTGCCAGCAGTTCTAACACCGGGGAGCTGTTTTTT
>TRBJ2-1|TRBD2|TRBV2|NA
CASSPGRATYNEQFF
TGTGCCAGCAGTCCAGGGAGGGCTACCTACAATGAGCAGTTCTTC
>TRBJ2-2|TRBD2|TRBV7-8|NA
CASSPIRRTSGIQNTGELFF
TGTGCCAGCAGCCCGATCAGAAGAACTAGCGGGATACAAAACACCGGGGAGCTGTTTTTT
>TRBJ1-5|NA|TRBV10-1|NA
CASRWWRTLRNQPQHF
TGCGCCAGCCGTTGGTGGAGGACCCTCCGCAATCAGCCCCAGCATTTT
>TRBJ2-3|NA|TRBV6-5|NA
CASSYDYTDTQYF
TGTGCCAGCAGTTACGACTACACAGATACGCAGTATTTT
>TRBJ2-1|TRBD1|TRBV9|NA
CASSVGTGGEQFF
TGTGCCAGCAGCGTCGGGACAGGCGGTGAGCAGTTCTTC
>TRBJ2-3|NA|TRBV19|NA
CASSSDSTDTQYF
TGTGCCAGTAGTTCAGATAGCACAGATACGCAGTATTTT
>TRBJ2-1|TRBD1|TRBV25-1|NA
CASSERGVGQGYYNEQFF
TGTGCCAGCAGTGAAAGGGGGGTAGGACAGGGGTACTACAATGAGCAGTTCTTC
>TRBJ2-1|TRBD2|TRBV6-5|NA
CASSTTSGHNEQFF
TGTGCCAGCAGTACTACTAGCGGGCACAATGAGCAGTTCTTC
>TRBJ2-6|NA|TRBV19|NA
CASRSRVQRGANVLTF
TGTGCCAGTAGAAGCAGGGTCCAAAGGGGGGCCAACGTCCTGACTTTC
>TRBJ1-6|NA|TRBV5-4|NA
CASSPKGVGSPLHF
TGTGCCAGCAGCCCCAAGGGGGTCGGCTCACCCCTCCACTTT
>TRBJ1-4|TRBD1|TRBV6-1|NA
CASSEAATGGGKKLFF
TGTGCCAGCAGTGAAGCCGCGACAGGGGGCGGGAAAAAACTGTTTTTT
>TRBJ2-1|NA|TRBV18|NA
CASSPTQGRNEQFF
TGTGCCAGCTCACCAACGCAGGGGCGGAATGAGCAGTTCTTC
>TRBJ1-2|TRBD1|TRBV10-2|once
CASSEWGQGGYGYTF
TGCGCCAGCAGTGAGTGGGGACAGGGAGGCTATGGCTACACCTTC
>TRBJ1-5|NA|TRBV7-9|NA
CASSLGSYGGNQPQHF
TGTGCCAGCAGCTTAGGGAGCTACGGGGGCAATCAGCCCCAGCATTTT
>TRBJ2-7|TRBD1|TRBV19|few
CATSTGREQYF
TGTGCCACTTCGACAGGGCGAGAGCAGTACTTC
>TRBJ1-2|TRBD1|TRBV18|NA
CASSPETGKDYGYTF
TGTGCCAGCTCACCAGAGACAGGGAAGGACTATGGCTACACCTTC
>TRBJ1-2|NA|TRBV3-1/TRBV3-2|NA
CASSQTWRGPSGYGYTF
TGTGCCAGCAGCCAAACTTGGAGGGGCCCAAGCGGCTATGGCTACACCTTC
>TRBJ2-7|TRBD1|TRBV4-1|NA
CASSPSDRGGREQYF
TGCGCCAGCAGCCCTTCGGACAGGGGAGGTCGTGAGCAGTACTTC
>TRBJ2-3|TRBD1|TRBV29-1|NA
CSAGDRGQWTDTQYF
TGCAGCGCCGGGGACAGGGGGCAATGGACAGATACGCAGTATTTT
>TRBJ2-7|NA|TRBV7-8|NA
CASSLPPGSYEQYF
TGTGCCAGCAGCTTACCACCGGGCTCCTACGAGCAGTACTTC
>TRBJ2-7|TRBD1|TRBV28|NA
CASSLVSGGAYEQYF
TGTGCCAGCAGTTTGGTGTCAGGGGGCGCGTACGAGCAGTACTTC
>TRBJ1-4|NA|TRBV7-2|NA
CASSLAGGGEKLFF
TGTGCCAGCAGCTTAGCGGGTGGCGGGGAAAAACTGTTTTTT
>TRBJ2-3|NA|TRBV9|NA
CASSPPTDTQYF
TGTGCCAGCAGCCCTCCCACAGATACGCAGTATTTT
>TRBJ2-7|TRBD1|TRBV9|NA
CASSASRGTGETYEQYF
TGTGCCAGCAGCGCCAGCCGAGGGACAGGCGAAACCTACGAGCAGTACTTC
>TRBJ2-2|TRBD1|TRBV7-3|once
CASSPRTGDTGELFF
TGTGCCAGCAGCCCGAGGACAGGGGACACCGGGGAGCTGTTTTTT
>TRBJ2-5|NA|TRBV5-8|NA
CASSLRRTAQETQYF
TGTGCCAGCAGCTTGCGGCGGACAGCTCAAGAGACCCAGTACTTC
>TRBJ1-2|NA|TRBV2|NA
CASSEQGYGYTF
TGTGCCAGCAGTGAACAGGGGTATGGCTACACCTTC
>TRBJ2-4|NA|TRBV7-2|NA
CASRRGQNAIQYF
TGTGCCAGCAGGAGGGGACAAAACGCCATTCAGTACTTC